What follows describes a single T cell receptor (beta chain). Data came from immunoSEQ multiplex PCR; TCRdb stores just in-frame clones and leaves some out. The data contain some 130,000 clones, over 80% of them singletons. This specimen comes from a study of blood T cell repertoires in COVID-19. Study summary: Sites across the United States, Italy and Spain contributed samples from acute and convalescent COVID-19. The cDNA or gDNA used as material had been derived from T cells, B-cell-depleted T cells, or PBMCs.

Germline V gene lookup returns CDR1 SGHVS and CDR2 FNYEAQ. V lost 2 bases and J lost 2, with 12 bases in between. The CDR3 runs 16 residues. Sequenced material: peripheral blood. The chain carries TRBV7-6 and TRBJ2-2; perhaps TRBD2 as D (5 bases). This TCR was sampled from a man between 40 and 49 years old with active or convalescent COVID-19. The CDR3: CASSLSRTLNTGELFF. For the CDR3, the DNA is TGTGCCAGCAGCTTAAGCAGGACTCTCAACACCGGGGAGCTGTTTTTT.